These T cell receptor beta chains were read from a single sample in a study of a mutant IDH1 vaccine in newly diagnosed glioma. Profiling relied on immunoSEQ multiplex PCR, and the TCRdb table lists in-frame clones only, not all of them. The table has around 61,000 clones, over 70% seen once. These TCRs' antigens remain unknown. Sequencing used PBMCs, obtained from a glioma patient whose treatment included an IDH1 peptide vaccine. The receptors come from a man aged 45-65 years with glioma. The CDR3 runs from the conserved cysteine through the conserved F or W. Each record gives: J gene, clone size, D gene, V gene, CDR3 DNA, CDR3 protein. The D gene is left open where the match is weak. Clone size appears in some rows only: once, few, many, or a class for an expanded clone.

TRBJ1-1 NA TRBD1 TRBV20-1 TGCAGTGCCCAGGGGGGGCGGGGGGCTTTCTTT CSAQGGRGAFF
TRBJ2-2 NA NA TRBV15 TGTGCCACCAGCAGAGACGCAGGGAACACCGGGGAGCTGTTTTTT CATSRDAGNTGELFF
TRBJ2-2 NA TRBD1 TRBV6-1 TGTGCCAGCAGTGAAGGGCCAGGGGGCTTGACCGGGGAGCTGTTTTTT CASSEGPGGLTGELFF
TRBJ1-5 NA TRBD1 TRBV30 TGTGCCTGGAGCGAACAGGGGTCTCAGCCCCAGCATTTT CAWSEQGSQPQHF
TRBJ1-6 NA NA TRBV30 TGTGCCTGGAGCACTACGCAGGGTCTGCATTCACCCCTCCACTTT CAWSTTQGLHSPLHF
TRBJ1-2 NA NA TRBV4-1 TGCGCCAGCAGCCCCCCGGATAACTATGGCTACACCTTC CASSPPDNYGYTF
TRBJ1-2 few NA TRBV10-3 TGTGCCATCACCCTGGACAGCCGAGGGGATGGCTACACCTTC CAITLDSRGDGYTF
TRBJ2-5 few TRBD1 TRBV30 TGTGCCTGGAGTGTACTCCACAGGGGCCAAGAGACCCAGTACTTC CAWSVLHRGQETQYF
TRBJ1-3 NA NA TRBV5-6 TGTGCCAGCAGCTTGGAGGGTTTCCGCTCTGGAAACACCATATATTTT CASSLEGFRSGNTIYF
TRBJ2-3 few TRBD1 TRBV25-1 TGTGCCAGCCGGACAGGTAGCACAGATACGCAGTATTTT CASRTGSTDTQYF
TRBJ2-7 once NA TRBV20-1 TGCAGTGCTAGCAAGGAGGAGCAGTACTTC CSASKEEQYF
TRBJ1-2 NA NA TRBV5-6 TGTGCCAGCAGCTTGTATGGAAACTATGGCTACACCTTC CASSLYGNYGYTF
TRBJ2-7 NA NA TRBV10-1 TGCGCCAGTCTAGGAGGGCAGTACTTC CASLGGQYF
TRBJ2-1 few NA TRBV6-5 TGTGCCAGCAGTAAAGGAGCCCCGCTTGAGCAGTTCTTC CASSKGAPLEQFF
TRBJ2-2 NA TRBD2 TRBV4-1 TGCGCCAGCCGGGAGGGTAGGGAGCTGTTTTTT CASREGRELFF
TRBJ1-2 few NA TRBV14 TGTGCCAGCCTATCCCCGACGGTCTATGGCTACACCTTC CASLSPTVYGYTF
TRBJ2-3 NA NA TRBV6-5 TGTGCCAGCAGTTACTCCGATACGCAGTATTTT CASSYSDTQYF
TRBJ2-6 NA NA TRBV6-6 TGTGCCACCCGGGGAGCCAGCTCTGGGGCCAACGTCCTGACTTTC CATRGASSGANVLTF
TRBJ2-2 NA NA TRBV6-1 TGTGCCAGCATCCTCCATTCGAACACCGGGGAGCTGTTTTTT CASILHSNTGELFF
TRBJ1-6 once TRBD1 TRBV6-1 TGTGCCAGCAGTGGCTACAGGGGAAGTTACAGTAATTCACCCCTCCACTTT CASSGYRGSYSNSPLHF
TRBJ1-1 NA NA TRBV27 TGTGCCAGCAGTTCCTTAAATACCCTTGAAGCTTTCTTT CASSSLNTLEAFF
TRBJ2-2 NA NA TRBV19 TGTGCCACCAACAGGGAGCGCGGTAGGCTCGGGGAGCTGTTTTTT CATNRERGRLGELFF
TRBJ1-1 NA NA TRBV5-1 TGCGCCAGCAGCTTGGAAGGACGGCGGACTTTCGAAGCTTTCTTT CASSLEGRRTFEAFF
TRBJ1-6 NA NA TRBV4-1 TGCGCCAGCAGCCAAGATCGCGGTTTAGGGGGGAGCTCCTATAATTCACCCCTCCACTTT CASSQDRGLGGSSYNSPLHF
TRBJ1-2 NA TRBD1 TRBV4-1 TGCGCCAGCAGCCACGAGGACAGGGGGAACTATGGCTACACCTTC CASSHEDRGNYGYTF
TRBJ1-4 NA NA TRBV4-2 TGTGCCAGCAGCCAAGAGGGCGAGGGGCGAGGTAATGAAAAACTGTTTTTT CASSQEGEGRGNEKLFF
TRBJ2-3 NA NA TRBV5-1 TGCGCCAGCAGTAAGGAAGGGGATACGCAGTATTTT CASSKEGDTQYF
TRBJ1-1 NA NA TRBV15 TGTGCCACCAACCGAGCCGGGGGGAACACTGAAGCTTTCTTT CATNRAGGNTEAFF
TRBJ2-3 NA TRBD1 TRBV4-3 TGCGCCAGCAGCCAAGCGACAGGGAGCACAGATACGCAGTATTTT CASSQATGSTDTQYF
TRBJ1-4 NA NA TRBV7-9 TGTGCCAGCAGCTTGGGCCAGGGGAATGAAAAACTGTTTTTT CASSLGQGNEKLFF
TRBJ1-1 NA TRBD1 TRBV14 TGTGCCAGCAGCTTGACAGGGGGCTTCACTGAAGCTTTCTTT CASSLTGGFTEAFF
TRBJ2-5 NA NA TRBV19 TGTGCCAGTACCGAGGTGGGGGCAGAGACCCAGTACTTC CASTEVGAETQYF
TRBJ2-7 few TRBD1 TRBV27 TGTGCCAGCAGTCTACAGGGGGCTACGATGTACTTC CASSLQGATMYF
TRBJ1-2 few NA TRBV9 TGTGCCAGCAGCGTAGCCTTAGCGGGGGTCGGCTACACCTTC CASSVALAGVGYTF